These T cell receptor beta chains were read from a single sample in a study of blood T cells in healthy people across ages. One entry per CDR3 protein results from TCRdb running MiXCR on the 5' RACE reads. This sample has 750,000 to 1,000,000 distinct CDR3 sequences, with 29% found just once. The sample was also linked to a second study, of T cells of mothers and their children.

Source material: blood. Every receptor here comes from a woman aged 40 to 49 in good health. Each CDR3 is given with its conserved first and last residue. The D gene is left open where the match is weak. Some rows have no size entry. The others give once, few or many, or a class for an expanded clone.

>.|.|TRBV5-4|TRBJ2-1
CASSSVASEQFF
TGTGCCAGCAGCTCCGTAGCCAGTGAGCAGTTCTTC
>.|TRBD1|TRBV9|TRBJ2-3
CASSLDWTGGTDTQYF
TGTGCCAGCAGCTTGGATTGGACAGGGGGCACAGATACGCAGTATTTT
>.|TRBD1|TRBV12-3/TRBV12-4|TRBJ1-5
CASRSDRGASNQPQHF
TGTGCCAGCAGGTCTGACAGGGGCGCGAGCAATCAGCCCCAGCATTTT
>few|.|TRBV6-2/TRBV6-3|TRBJ1-1
CASSPVGRDLTEAFF
TGTGCCAGCAGTCCCGTGGGGAGGGATCTCACTGAAGCTTTCTTT
>many|.|TRBV27|TRBJ2-5
CASSLFGGQETQYF
TGTGCCAGCAGTTTATTCGGCGGACAAGAGACCCAGTACTTC
>few|TRBD1|TRBV28|TRBJ2-1
CASRLGQGANEQFF
TGTGCCAGCAGGCTGGGACAGGGGGCAAATGAGCAGTTCTTC
>.|.|TRBV5-1|TRBJ1-1
CASSLAGGYTEAFF
TGTGCCAGCAGTTTAGCGGGCGGGTACACTGAAGCTTTCTTT
>.|TRBD1|TRBV4-2|TRBJ2-2
CASSQEPGQGNTGELFF
TGTGCCAGCAGCCAGGAACCGGGACAGGGGAACACCGGGGAGCTGTTTTTT
>.|TRBD2|TRBV5-1|TRBJ2-1
CASSSGGNYNEQFF
TGCGCCAGCAGTAGCGGGGGGAACTACAATGAGCAGTTCTTC
>.|.|TRBV7-2|TRBJ1-1
CASSPGDGGVDTEAFF
TGTGCCAGCAGCCCCGGGGATGGGGGTGTGGACACTGAAGCTTTCTTT
>many|TRBD1|TRBV10-3|TRBJ2-1
CAISEIGDRSYNEQFF
TGTGCCATCAGTGAAATTGGGGACAGGAGCTACAATGAGCAGTTCTTC
>.|.|TRBV12-3/TRBV12-4|TRBJ2-3
CASSPGRGAPSTDTQYF
TGTGCCAGCAGCCCCGGACGGGGGGCCCCTAGCACAGATACGCAGTATTTT
>.|.|TRBV7-9|TRBJ2-2
CASSLALRTANTGELFF
TGTGCCAGCAGCTTAGCGCTTAGGACGGCGAACACCGGGGAGCTGTTTTTT
>.|.|TRBV9|TRBJ1-5
CASSALQGLQPQHF
TGTGCCAGCAGCGCGCTACAGGGTTTACAGCCCCAGCATTTT
>.|TRBD2|TRBV2|TRBJ2-5
CASRHPGRGGQETQYF
TGTGCCAGCAGACACCCTGGTCGGGGAGGGCAAGAGACCCAGTACTTC
>many|.|TRBV12-3/TRBV12-4|TRBJ2-7
CASTFGGWIEQYF
TGTGCCAGCACCTTTGGGGGTTGGATCGAGCAGTACTTC
>few|TRBD1|TRBV9|TRBJ1-1
CASSPEGQGEAFF
TGTGCCAGCAGCCCAGAAGGACAGGGCGAAGCTTTCTTT
>many|TRBD1|TRBV7-2|TRBJ1-2
CASRPTGDYGYTF
TGTGCCAGCAGACCAACAGGGGACTATGGCTACACCTTC
>few|TRBD2|TRBV18|TRBJ2-5
CASSQIPSGRYQETQYF
TGTGCCAGCTCACAGATCCCAAGCGGGAGGTACCAAGAGACCCAGTACTTC
>few|TRBD1|TRBV5-6|TRBJ2-7
CASRARDRVYEQYF
TGTGCCAGCAGAGCCCGGGACAGGGTATACGAGCAGTACTTC
>many|TRBD1|TRBV20-1|TRBJ2-6
CSARESGQGRLTGANVLTF
TGCAGTGCTAGAGAATCTGGACAGGGGAGATTAACTGGGGCCAACGTCCTGACTTTC
>many|.|TRBV20-1|TRBJ2-7
CSASGTFSYEQYF
TGCAGTGCTAGTGGGACCTTCTCCTACGAGCAGTACTTC
>.|TRBD2|TRBV7-3|TRBJ2-1
CASSAPGTRLYNEQFF
TGTGCCAGCAGCGCTCCCGGGACTAGGCTGTACAATGAGCAGTTCTTC
>few|.|TRBV6-2/TRBV6-3|TRBJ1-6
CASRLREGNSPLHF
TGTGCCAGCAGACTCCGGGAGGGCAATTCACCCCTCCACTTT
>many|.|TRBV12-3/TRBV12-4|TRBJ2-4
CASRSLAGGRAKNIQYF
TGTGCCAGCAGAAGCCTCGCCGGGGGACGGGCCAAAAACATTCAGTACTTC
>.|.|TRBV7-2|TRBJ2-3
CASSLMGVTTDTQYF
TGTGCCAGCAGCTTAATGGGGGTGACCACAGATACGCAGTATTTT
>.|TRBD2|TRBV7-2|TRBJ2-5
CASSLEAGGGATQYF
TGTGCCAGCAGCTTGGAAGCGGGAGGGGGGGCGACCCAGTACTTC
>many|.|TRBV29-1|TRBJ1-1
CSVDAWGGNTEAFF
TGCAGCGTGGATGCCTGGGGGGGTAACACTGAAGCTTTCTTT
>.|TRBD1|TRBV6-2/TRBV6-3|TRBJ2-1
CASSWGTAYYNKQFF
TGTGCCAGCAGTTGGGGGACAGCGTACTACAATAAGCAGTTCTTC
>few|.|TRBV7-8|TRBJ1-5
CASSLVRAHNQPQHF
TGTGCCAGCAGCTTAGTTCGTGCCCATAATCAGCCCCAGCATTTT
>.|.|TRBV6-6|TRBJ1-1
CASSYVGTNTEAFF
TGTGCCAGCAGTTACGTAGGGACGAACACTGAAGCTTTCTTT
>.|.|TRBV4-1|TRBJ1-1
CASSQAGTATEAFF
TGCGCCAGCAGCCAAGCAGGGACCGCCACTGAAGCTTTCTTT
>few|.|TRBV12-3/TRBV12-4|TRBJ2-5
CASSLRGGWNEQYF
TGTGCCAGCAGTTTACGTGGGGGTTGGAATGAGCAGTACTTC
>once|.|TRBV20-1|TRBJ2-3
CSASMTAPDTQYF
TGCAGTGCTAGTATGACCGCCCCAGATACGCAGTATTTT
>.|TRBD1|TRBV5-1|TRBJ1-1
CASSSGTGGDTEAFF
TGCGCCAGCAGCTCTGGGACAGGGGGTGACACTGAAGCTTTCTTT
>many|.|TRBV28|TRBJ2-7
CASSLSDYEQYF
TGTGCCAGCAGTTTATCGGATTACGAGCAGTACTTC
>many|.|TRBV7-9|TRBJ2-5
CASSNTTEYQETQYF
TGTGCCAGCAGCAACACGACAGAGTACCAAGAGACCCAGTACTTC
>many|.|TRBV12-3/TRBV12-4|TRBJ1-2
CASSLWGPSNYGYTF
TGTGCCAGCAGTTTATGGGGGCCGTCGAACTATGGCTACACCTTC
>once|.|TRBV27|TRBJ2-1
CASSLLNDKAQFF
TGTGCCAGCAGCCTGCTCAATGATAAGGCCCAGTTCTTC
>once|.|TRBV9|TRBJ1-1
CASSRAGENTEAFF
TGTGCCAGCAGCCGGGCAGGGGAGAACACTGAAGCTTTCTTT
>few|.|TRBV5-1|TRBJ2-5
CASSLVARGEETQYF
TGCGCCAGCAGCTTGGTAGCAAGGGGCGAAGAGACCCAGTACTTC
>.|.|TRBV20-1|TRBJ2-7
CSAIPDTYEQYF
TGCAGTGCTATTCCCGACACCTACGAGCAGTACTTC
>.|TRBD1|TRBV29-1|TRBJ1-1
CSVEDLPGGLNTEAFF
TGCAGCGTTGAAGACCTACCAGGGGGCTTGAACACTGAAGCTTTCTTT
>.|TRBD1|TRBV7-9|TRBJ1-2
CASSLGLSQGPKGGYTF
TGTGCCAGCAGCTTAGGCCTGTCACAGGGGCCAAAGGGCGGCTACACCTTC
>.|.|TRBV20-1|TRBJ1-4
CSARPQGVNEKLFF
TGCAGTGCGAGACCACAGGGAGTTAATGAAAAACTGTTTTTT
>many|.|TRBV29-1|TRBJ2-7
CSTKDSYEQYF
TGCAGCACGAAAGACAGCTACGAGCAGTACTTC
>few|TRBD2|TRBV28|TRBJ2-5
CASRFPGLAGGQETQYF
TGTGCCAGCAGGTTTCCGGGACTAGCGGGGGGCCAAGAGACCCAGTACTTC
>.|.|TRBV27|TRBJ1-4
CASSHQGTGEKLFF
TGTGCCAGCAGCCACCAAGGGACGGGTGAAAAACTGTTTTTT
>few|.|TRBV20-1|TRBJ2-2
CSPLAGGNTGELFF
TGCAGTCCCCTCGCCGGTGGGAACACCGGGGAGCTGTTTTTT
>.|TRBD1|TRBV10-3|TRBJ1-2
CAISEGTGGNYGYTF
TGTGCCATCAGTGAGGGGACAGGGGGGAACTATGGCTACACCTTC
>many|.|TRBV14|TRBJ1-1
CASSQPGMNTEAFF
TGTGCCAGCAGCCAACCGGGTATGAACACTGAAGCTTTCTTT
>.|TRBD1|TRBV5-1|TRBJ2-5
CASSLAGQGANEQYF
TGCGCCAGCAGCTTGGCTGGACAGGGGGCGAATGAGCAGTACTTC
>many|.|TRBV9|TRBJ2-1
CASSVESGASYEQFF
TGTGCCAGCAGCGTAGAGTCCGGGGCGAGTTATGAGCAGTTCTTC
>few|TRBD1|TRBV4-2|TRBJ1-2
CASSPSDREVYGYTF
TGTGCCAGCAGCCCCTCGGACAGGGAGGTCTATGGCTACACCTTC
>many|TRBD2|TRBV6-6|TRBJ2-3
CASTEIRLAETDTQYF
TGTGCCAGCACCGAAATTAGACTAGCGGAGACAGATACGCAGTATTTT
>many|TRBD1|TRBV15|TRBJ1-2
CATSSRQGLGYTF
TGTGCCACCAGCAGTCGACAGGGTCTCGGCTACACCTTC
>few|.|TRBV12-3/TRBV12-4|TRBJ1-3
CATDFRWGAQGNTIYF
TGTGCCACCGACTTTCGATGGGGGGCGCAGGGAAACACCATATATTTT
>.|.|TRBV6-6|TRBJ2-1
CASSYSGRGEGGEQFF
TGTGCCAGCAGTTACTCGGGCAGGGGTGAAGGAGGTGAGCAGTTCTTC
>.|TRBD1|TRBV20-1|TRBJ2-7
CSAPPTAHTGPHRGAGQYF
TGCAGTGCCCCCCCCACAGCCCACACCGGACCACACAGGGGTGCAGGGCAGTACTTC